These T cell receptor beta chains were read from a single sample in a study of lymphopenia after photon versus proton radiotherapy. Only in-frame clones appear in the TCRdb table, and some are missing; sequencing was by immunoSEQ multiplex PCR. The sample lists 43,000 or so clones, roughly 87% occurring once. The sequences come from peripheral blood, collected from a patient treated with photon-based radiotherapy. These receptors all stem from a man in his forties with gastric cancer. Each CDR3 is given with its conserved first and last residue. Fields, in order: D gene, clone size, V gene, J gene, CDR3 DNA, CDR3 protein. The D gene is left open where the match is weak. The size entry is marked missing in some rows and otherwise reads once, few, many or a size class.

TRBD1	NA	TRBV5-6	TRBJ1-3	TGTGCCAGCAGCTTGTATTACTCCGGACAGGGTGGAAACACCATATATTTT	CASSLYYSGQGGNTIYF
NA	once	TRBV29-1	TRBJ2-5	TGCAGCGTTGGTCTTTTAGAGACCCAGTACTTC	CSVGLLETQYF
NA	NA	TRBV7-3	TRBJ2-7	TGTGCCAGCAGCTTCGGGGGTCCCGAGCAGTACTTC	CASSFGGPEQYF
NA	NA	TRBV7-6	TRBJ1-1	TGTGCCAGCAGCGGAGACGCAGACCGGACTGAAGCTTTCTTT	CASSGDADRTEAFF
NA	NA	TRBV2	TRBJ2-3	TGTGCCAGCAGTGGAGGCACAGATACGCAGTATTTT	CASSGGTDTQYF
NA	NA	TRBV30	TRBJ1-1	TGTGCCAGCCGGGACATTAACACTGAAGCTTTCTTT	CASRDINTEAFF
TRBD1	NA	TRBV29-1	TRBJ2-5	TGCAGCGTTGAAACAGGGGTAGAGACCCAGTACTTC	CSVETGVETQYF
NA	NA	TRBV7-9	TRBJ1-1	TGTGCCAGCAGGGTCATGAACACTGAAGCTTTCTTT	CASRVMNTEAFF
NA	NA	TRBV14	TRBJ1-3	TGTGCCAGCAGCCCCTTGGGGGGGTACTCTGGAAACACCATATATTTT	CASSPLGGYSGNTIYF
NA	NA	TRBV30	TRBJ1-6	TGTGCCTGGAGTGACTTGGGCGGGAGGAATTCACCCCTCCACTTT	CAWSDLGGRNSPLHF
NA	NA	TRBV4-2	TRBJ2-1	TGTGCCAGCAGCCCCCGCTGGGGGGGGGCCGAGTTCTTC	CASSPRWGGAEFF
TRBD1	NA	TRBV13	TRBJ2-7	TGTGCCAGCAGCTTAGGCCCCGGGGACAGAGCCTACGAGCAGTACTTC	CASSLGPGDRAYEQYF
NA	NA	TRBV6-1	TRBJ1-5	TGTGCCAGCAGTGAAGCCTACGGGCGGTGGCAGCCCCAGCATTTT	CASSEAYGRWQPQHF
NA	few	TRBV14	TRBJ1-1	TGTGCCAGCAGCCAAGATTCGGTGCAGTTCGAAGCTTTCTTT	CASSQDSVQFEAFF
NA	NA	TRBV19	TRBJ2-6	TGTGCCAGTAGTCTCAACAGTTGGTCTGGGGCCAACGTCCTGACTTTC	CASSLNSWSGANVLTF
TRBD1	few	TRBV19	TRBJ2-3	TGTGCCAGTAGTATGAGTAAGGGACAGCGCACAGATACGCAGTATTTT	CASSMSKGQRTDTQYF
NA	NA	TRBV12-5	TRBJ1-1	TGTGCTAGTGGTTTGGGACCCCAAGTACCGGCTTTCTTT	CASGLGPQVPAFF
NA	NA	TRBV5-5	TRBJ1-6	TGTGCCAGCAGCTTGCCGGGGATCCACTCACCCCTCCACTTT	CASSLPGIHSPLHF
NA	once	TRBV7-2	TRBJ2-5	TGTGCCAGCAGCTCTTCGGGCCTGAAAGAGACCCAGTACTTC	CASSSSGLKETQYF
TRBD1	few	TRBV7-9	TRBJ2-7	TGTGCCAGCAGTCTCCCCAGGGACAGGCCGACCTACGAGCAGTACTTC	CASSLPRDRPTYEQYF
NA	once	TRBV18	TRBJ1-1	TGTGCCAGCTCACCATTGGCGGTGAACACTGAAGCTTTCTTT	CASSPLAVNTEAFF
NA	NA	TRBV30	TRBJ1-1	TGTGCCTGGAGTGTACGGGGGGTAAGCACTGAAGCTTTCTTT	CAWSVRGVSTEAFF
NA	NA	TRBV5-1	TRBJ2-1	TGCGCCAGCAGCTTTCAGGTCGGCGAGGGAAATGAGCAGTTCTTC	CASSFQVGEGNEQFF
NA	NA	TRBV10-2	TRBJ2-3	TGCGCCAGCAGTGAGTCGTCGACTCCCCGCACAGATACGCAGTATTTT	CASSESSTPRTDTQYF
NA	NA	TRBV6-6	TRBJ2-1	TGTGCCAGCAGCCCGGTCAATGAGCAGTTCTTC	CASSPVNEQFF
NA	NA	TRBV7-9	TRBJ1-4	TGTGCCAGCAGCTTAGTGGCAGGGCAACTGTTTTTT	CASSLVAGQLFF
TRBD1	medium-sized	TRBV30	TRBJ1-3	TGTGCCTGGTCCGGGACAGGGGTTTTCTCTGGAAACACCATATATTTT	CAWSGTGVFSGNTIYF
NA	NA	TRBV2	TRBJ1-5	TGTGCCAGCAGCTTCAGGGCAAGCAATCAGCCCCAGCATTTT	CASSFRASNQPQHF
NA	NA	TRBV7-3	TRBJ2-1	TGTGCCAGCAGCCCAACGGGGGCCAAGACCTACAATGAGCAGTTCTTC	CASSPTGAKTYNEQFF
NA	NA	TRBV7-6	TRBJ1-3	TGTGCCAGCAGCTTAGCCCCCAAGGGCTCTGGAAACACCATATATTTT	CASSLAPKGSGNTIYF
TRBD1	NA	TRBV10-1	TRBJ1-1	TGCGCCAGCAGGCGGACAGGAGATCCGAACACTGAAGCTTTCTTT	CASRRTGDPNTEAFF
NA	NA	TRBV2	TRBJ2-7	TGTGCCAGCAGTGGCGGAAGCTCCTCCGAGCAGTACTTC	CASSGGSSSEQYF
NA	NA	TRBV4-1	TRBJ2-7	TGCGCCAGCAGCCAAGATATACTTTACGAGCAGTACTTC	CASSQDILYEQYF
TRBD1	NA	TRBV5-1	TRBJ2-2	TGCGCCAGCAGCTTGGACGACAGGGGGATGTCCGGGGAGCTGTTTTTT	CASSLDDRGMSGELFF
TRBD1	NA	TRBV7-2	TRBJ1-1	TGTGCCAGCAGCGGCCGGACAGGGAGCGGCACTGAAGCTTTCTTT	CASSGRTGSGTEAFF
NA	NA	TRBV7-2	TRBJ1-2	TGTGCCAGCAGCTTAGCCCAGGGGACTTGGGGTGGCTACACCTTC	CASSLAQGTWGGYTF